The 2 T cell receptor beta chains below all came from one sample that was sequenced in a study of identical twins. From the 5' RACE reads, TCRdb called clonotypes with MiXCR, one entry per CDR3 protein. The profile shows 450,000 to 600,000 distinct CDR3 sequences, 20% to 25% of them singletons. These data also formed part of another study, on yellow fever vaccine responses in identical twins.

Sequenced: CD4+ T cells sorted from blood. Receptors originate from a woman between 18 and 29 years old in good health.

The genes are TRBV3-1 and TRBJ2-3; D is tentatively TRBD1 or TRBD2 (5 bases each). Germline loops: CDR1 LGHDT, CDR2 YNNKEL (reference sequence). The V end was cut by 0 bases, the J end by 2 bases, with 9 bases between. The CDR3 extends over 15 amino acids. In DNA, the CDR3 is TGTGCCAGCAGCCAAGATCCCGGGACCACAGATACGCAGTATTTT. It specifies CASSQDPGTTDTQYF.

This clonotype turned up a few times. The chain joins TRBV29-1 to TRBJ2-1; 7 bases match TRBD2. The ends lost 7 bases at V and 8 bases at J; junction bases unmatched: 14. The length of the CDR3 is 14 residues. Germline CDR1 SQVTM, CDR2 ANQGSEA. CDR3 nucleotide sequence: TGCAGCGCCGTAATAGCGGGTAAGGCGGATGAGCAGTTCTTC. Translating it yields CSAVIAGKADEQFF.